Sequencing of this TCR beta chain was carried out in a study of sequential checkpoint blockade in melanoma. This table comes from immunoSEQ multiplex PCR, and its TCRdb copy is limited to in-frame clones, with some not included. The sample holds 5,500 to 6,500 clones, 87% seen once. Stated treatment: randomized to nivolumab then ipilimumab (arm A) or the reverse (arm B). No patient had prior DNA-damaging chemotherapy. The sequence was collected from a human donor with melanoma. This material consisted of CD8+ T cells sorted from blood (inferred from file names), taken from a patient given nivolumab and ipilimumab in sequence.

For the CDR3, the DNA is TGTGCCAGCAGCCCCATGGGCCCAGGGGCGCAAGAGACCCAGTACTTC. This encodes CASSPMGPGAQETQYF. The chain carries TRBV11-3 and TRBJ2-5, with D maybe TRBD1 (6 bases). This CDR3 is built from 16 residues. V was pared by 5 bases and J by 2 bases, with 18 bases between. Germline V gene lookup returns CDR1 SGHNT and CDR2 YENEEA.